This record looks at one TCR beta chain sequence and its context. What it binds is not known. The data belong to a study of CD8+ T cells in alopecia areata. As to treatment: oral pan-JAK inhibitor, 5-10 mg twice daily. Findings and caveats of the study: In lesional scalp, particularly from alopecia totalis/universalis, clonality was higher than in normal scalp. Persistence of many expanded lesional clones was seen in scalp and blood during tofacitinib.

CDR3 length: 15 amino acids. Germline V gene sequence: CDR1 SGDLS, CDR2 YYNGEE. Trimming stripped 4 bases from V and 3 bases from J, with 14 bases between. Reverse transcribed after extraction, RNA yielded cDNA as the sequencing template. Data came from immunoSEQ multiplex PCR; TCRdb stores just in-frame clones and leaves some out. The data show about 120,000 clones, about 50% seen once. The sequence was collected from a human donor with alopecia areata. V gene TRBV9 combines with J gene TRBJ1-5; D unclear. The sequencing here drew on CD4+ T cells sorted from blood, taken at week 4, from a patient treated with tofacitinib. CDR3 sequence: CASSPSPEFNQPQHF. CDR3 nucleotide sequence: TGTGCCAGCAGCCCGAGCCCCGAGTTCAATCAGCCCCAGCATTTT. Together with reference TRBV9 and TRBJ1-5, the CDR3 gives the full variable domain: DSGVTQTPKHLITATGQRVTLRCSPRSGDLSVYWYQQSLDQGLQFLIQYYNGEERAKGNILERFSAQQFPDLHSELNLSSLELGDSALYFCASSPSPEFNQPQHFGDGTRLSIL.